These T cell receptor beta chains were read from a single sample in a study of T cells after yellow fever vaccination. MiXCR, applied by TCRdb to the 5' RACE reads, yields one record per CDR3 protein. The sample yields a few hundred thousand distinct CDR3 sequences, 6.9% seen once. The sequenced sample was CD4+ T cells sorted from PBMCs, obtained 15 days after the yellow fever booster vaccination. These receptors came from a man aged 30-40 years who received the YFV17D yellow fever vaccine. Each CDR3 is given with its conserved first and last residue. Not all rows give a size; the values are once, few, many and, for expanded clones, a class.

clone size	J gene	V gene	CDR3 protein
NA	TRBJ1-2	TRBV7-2	CASSAVPGQGPYGYTF
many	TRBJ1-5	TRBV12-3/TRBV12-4	CASSYLQGAGNQPQHF
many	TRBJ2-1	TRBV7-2	CASSPVGVGEQFF
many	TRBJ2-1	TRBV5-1	CASSFGGAYNEQFF
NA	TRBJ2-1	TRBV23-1	CASSLTRARINEQFF
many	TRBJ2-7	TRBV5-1	CASSFGSRYEQYF
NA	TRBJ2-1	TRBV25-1	CASSEKASGYYNEQFF
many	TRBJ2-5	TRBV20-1	CSAMMGAGETQYF
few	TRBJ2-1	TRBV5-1	CASSAQVRGSDEQFF
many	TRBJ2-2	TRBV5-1	CASSLEGRGTGELFF
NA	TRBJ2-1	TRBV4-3	CASSQDSTEPYNEQFF
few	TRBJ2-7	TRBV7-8	CASSPTSSYEQYF
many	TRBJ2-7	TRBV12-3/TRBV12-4	CASRRGAGYEQYF
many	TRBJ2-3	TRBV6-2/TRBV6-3	CASRLRPRSTDTQYF
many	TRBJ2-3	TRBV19	CASSKRTSGADTQYF
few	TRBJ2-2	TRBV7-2	CASSLVGPPGELFF
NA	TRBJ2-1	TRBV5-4	CASSPRAGLAVNEQFF
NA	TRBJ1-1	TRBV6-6	CASSWKDAEAFF
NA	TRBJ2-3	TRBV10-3	CAIRESGVSTDTQYF
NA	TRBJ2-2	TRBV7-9	CASSLGSGLNTGELFF
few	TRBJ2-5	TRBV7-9	CASSSRAFFNQETQYF
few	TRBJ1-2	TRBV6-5	CASRLSTPYGYTF
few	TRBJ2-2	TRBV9	CASSVDLVAGELFF
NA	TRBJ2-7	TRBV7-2	CASSLQGAPDF
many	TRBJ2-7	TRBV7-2	CASSLYTGNEQYF
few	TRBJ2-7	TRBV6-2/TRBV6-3	CASSYDPNPAEQYF
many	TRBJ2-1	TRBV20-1	CSASPGGYNEQFF
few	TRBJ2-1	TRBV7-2	CASSPAGPGEQFF
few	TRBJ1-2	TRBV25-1	CASSDRGYTF
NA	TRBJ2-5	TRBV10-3	CAISESPQGGETQYF
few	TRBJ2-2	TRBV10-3	CAISEKTTNTGELFF